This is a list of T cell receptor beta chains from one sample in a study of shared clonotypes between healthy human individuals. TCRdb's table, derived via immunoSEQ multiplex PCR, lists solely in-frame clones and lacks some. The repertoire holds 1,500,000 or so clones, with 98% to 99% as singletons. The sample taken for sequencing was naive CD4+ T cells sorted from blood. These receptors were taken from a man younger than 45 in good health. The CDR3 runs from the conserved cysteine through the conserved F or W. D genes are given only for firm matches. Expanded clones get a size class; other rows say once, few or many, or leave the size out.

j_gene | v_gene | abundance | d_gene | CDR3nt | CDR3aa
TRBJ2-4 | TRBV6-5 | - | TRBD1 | TGTGCCAGCAGTTCCGGGACAGGGGGTAGAAACATTCAGTACTTC | CASSSGTGGRNIQYF
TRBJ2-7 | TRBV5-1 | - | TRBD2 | TGCGCCAGCAGCTTGGGGTTTTCTAGCGGAATGACCTACGAGCAGTACTTC | CASSLGFSSGMTYEQYF
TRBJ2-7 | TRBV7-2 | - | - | TGTGCCAGCAGCCTCCCCCCGAACGGGCGACAGTACTTC | CASSLPPNGRQYF
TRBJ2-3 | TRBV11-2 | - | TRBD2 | TGTGCCAGCAGCCCCCTTACTAGCGGGACCACAGATACGCAGTATTTT | CASSPLTSGTTDTQYF
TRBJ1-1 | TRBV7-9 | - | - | TGTGCCAGCAGCTTAAAGGGGGGAGGGACTGAAGCTTTCTTT | CASSLKGGGTEAFF
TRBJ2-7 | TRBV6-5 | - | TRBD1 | TGTGCCAGCAGTGGGTCCGGGACAGTCTCTGGCGAGCAGTACTTC | CASSGSGTVSGEQYF
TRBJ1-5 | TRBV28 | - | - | TGTGCCAGCAAGCCCTCCCGGGGGAGCAATCAGCCCCAGCATTTT | CASKPSRGSNQPQHF
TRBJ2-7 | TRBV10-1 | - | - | TGCGCCAGCAGTGAAGACAGGTCTTCCCCCTACGAGCAGTACTTC | CASSEDRSSPYEQYF
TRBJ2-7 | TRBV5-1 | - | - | TGCGCCAGCAGCTTCCCAAATGGCCCCATAGGCGAGCAGTACTTC | CASSFPNGPIGEQYF
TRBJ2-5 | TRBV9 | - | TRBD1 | TGTGCCAGCAGCGTCGACAGGGGGCTGGAGACCCAGTACTTC | CASSVDRGLETQYF
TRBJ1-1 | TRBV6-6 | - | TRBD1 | TGTGCCAGCAGTAGAGGACAGGGGGCAAACACTGAAGCTTTCTTT | CASSRGQGANTEAFF
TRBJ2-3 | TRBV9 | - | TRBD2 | TGTGCCAGCAGCGTGACTAGCGGGAGACGTGGAGGTACGCAGTATTTT | CASSVTSGRRGGTQYF
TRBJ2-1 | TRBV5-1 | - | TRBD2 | TGCGCCAGCAGCTTGGGAGTAGCGGGGATCTACAATGAGCAGTTCTTC | CASSLGVAGIYNEQFF
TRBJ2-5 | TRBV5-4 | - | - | TGTGCCAGCGGACTGAAGGGGGTTGGAGAGACCCAGTACTTC | CASGLKGVGETQYF
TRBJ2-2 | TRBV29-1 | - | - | TGCAGCGCAGGATTAGGGACCGCGAACACCGGGGAGCTGTTTTTT | CSAGLGTANTGELFF
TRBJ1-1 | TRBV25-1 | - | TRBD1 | TGTGCCAGCAGAGACAGGGAGAACACTGAAGCTTTCTTT | CASRDRENTEAFF
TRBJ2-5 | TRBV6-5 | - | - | TGTGCCAGCAGTTACAGGAGGGAGAAGGAGACCCAGTACTTC | CASSYRREKETQYF
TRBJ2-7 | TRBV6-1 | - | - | TGTGCCAGCAGTGAGGCCCCCTGGGGCAGGGCAGCCGAGCAGTACTTC | CASSEAPWGRAAEQYF
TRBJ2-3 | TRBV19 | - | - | TGTGCCAGTAGTATGGCGGGGTCCACAGATACGCAGTATTTT | CASSMAGSTDTQYF
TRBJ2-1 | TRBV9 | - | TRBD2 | TGTGCCAGCAGCGTTCCCGGGACTACGCTGCATGAGCAGTTCTTC | CASSVPGTTLHEQFF
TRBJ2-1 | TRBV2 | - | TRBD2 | TGTGCCAGCAGTGAAGTGGGGCGGGAGTACTACAATGAGCAGTTCTTC | CASSEVGREYYNEQFF
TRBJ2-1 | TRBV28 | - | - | TGTGCCAGCAGTTTACCCCCGGTGGGGCGGAACTCCTACAATGAGCAGTTCTTC | CASSLPPVGRNSYNEQFF
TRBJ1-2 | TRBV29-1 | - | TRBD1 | TGCAGCGTCCAGCGCGGACAGGGCGAAGGCTACACCTTC | CSVQRGQGEGYTF
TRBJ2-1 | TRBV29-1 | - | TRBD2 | TGCAGCGTTGAGGGACTAGCGGGAGGACGCTCCTACAATGAGCAGTTCTTC | CSVEGLAGGRSYNEQFF
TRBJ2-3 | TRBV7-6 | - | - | TGTGCCAGCAGCTTAGCTTTTACAGATACGCAGTATTTT | CASSLAFTDTQYF
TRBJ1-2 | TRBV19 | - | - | TGTGCCAGTAGTAGGAGGACTCCTGACTATGGCTACACCTTC | CASSRRTPDYGYTF
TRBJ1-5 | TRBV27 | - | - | TGTGCCAGCAGTAGCAGGAATAGCAATCAGCCCCAGCATTTT | CASSSRNSNQPQHF
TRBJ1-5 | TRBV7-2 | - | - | TGTGCCAGCAGCTTGGACCTATCCTTTCAGCCCCAGCATTTT | CASSLDLSFQPQHF
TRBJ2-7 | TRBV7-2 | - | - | TGTGCCAGCAGCTTAGGTGGCAGGGCCTACGAGCAGTACTTC | CASSLGGRAYEQYF
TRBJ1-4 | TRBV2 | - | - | TGTGCCAGCAGGGGGGGACTTGAAAAACTGTTTTTT | CASRGGLEKLFF
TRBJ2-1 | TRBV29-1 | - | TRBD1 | TGCAGCGTTGCGGACAGGGTTTATTATGAGCAGTTCTTC | CSVADRVYYEQFF
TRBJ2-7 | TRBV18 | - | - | TGTGCCAGCTCTCCCGGGACTCGTCCCTACGAGCAGTACTTC | CASSPGTRPYEQYF
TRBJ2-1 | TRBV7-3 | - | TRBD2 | TGTGCCAGCAGCCAAGGGACTAGCGGGAGGAACGGGAATGAGCAGTTCTTC | CASSQGTSGRNGNEQFF
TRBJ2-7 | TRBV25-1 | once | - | TGTGCCAGCAGTGAATCAGAGGTCCCACCCTACGAGCAGTACTTC | CASSESEVPPYEQYF
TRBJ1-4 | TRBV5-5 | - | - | TGTGCCAGCAGCAACACAGGGAAACTTACTAATGAAAAACTGTTTTTT | CASSNTGKLTNEKLFF
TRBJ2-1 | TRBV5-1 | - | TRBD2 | TGCGCCAGCAGCTTGGGGGCTAGCGGTTACAATGAGCAGTTCTTC | CASSLGASGYNEQFF
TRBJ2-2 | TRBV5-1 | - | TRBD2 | TGCGCCAGCAGGCGGGAGGGCGTCACCGGGGAGCTGTTTTTT | CASRREGVTGELFF
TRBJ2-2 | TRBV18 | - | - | TGTGCCAGCTCAGCGGGTTCGGGCACCGGGGAGCTGTTTTTT | CASSAGSGTGELFF
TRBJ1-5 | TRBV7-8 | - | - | TGTGCCAGCAGCTTAGCGCCAGCCACCAGCAGCAATCAGCCCCAGCATTTT | CASSLAPATSSNQPQHF
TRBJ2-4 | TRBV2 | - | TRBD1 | TGTGCCAGCAGTGCTAAAGGATGGACAGGGGTGCCCAAAAACATTCAGTACTTC | CASSAKGWTGVPKNIQYF
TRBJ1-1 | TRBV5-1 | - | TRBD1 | TGCGCCAGCAGCTTGAGGACAGGGGGTACAGCTTTCTTT | CASSLRTGGTAFF
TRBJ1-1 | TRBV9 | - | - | TGTGCCAGCAGCGTAGACCCACAGGGTACTTTGAAGCCTGAAGCTTTCTTT | CASSVDPQGTLKPEAFF
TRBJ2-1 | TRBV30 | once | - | TGTGCCTGGAGCGGGAGCTCCTACAATGAGCAGTTCTTC | CAWSGSSYNEQFF
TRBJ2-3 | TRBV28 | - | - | TGTGCCAGCAGGCTCCCACACACAGATACGCAGTATTTT | CASRLPHTDTQYF
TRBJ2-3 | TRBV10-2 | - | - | TGCGCCACCGGCATATTACAGGGAAAAGATACGCAGTATTTT | CATGILQGKDTQYF